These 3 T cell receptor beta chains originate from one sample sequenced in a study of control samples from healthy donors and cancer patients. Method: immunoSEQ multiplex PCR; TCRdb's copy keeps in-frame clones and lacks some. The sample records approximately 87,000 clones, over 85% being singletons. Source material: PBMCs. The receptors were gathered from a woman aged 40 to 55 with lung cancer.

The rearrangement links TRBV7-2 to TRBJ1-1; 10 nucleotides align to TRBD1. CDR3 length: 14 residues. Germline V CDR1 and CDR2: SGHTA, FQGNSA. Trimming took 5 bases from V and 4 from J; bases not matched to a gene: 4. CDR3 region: CASSPTGGRTEAFF. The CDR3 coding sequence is TGTGCCAGCAGCCCGACAGGGGGCCGCACTGAAGCTTTCTTT. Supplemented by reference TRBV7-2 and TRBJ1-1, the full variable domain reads GAGVSQSPSNKVTEKGKDVELRCDPISGHTALYWYRQSLGQGLEFLIYFQGNSAPDKSGLPSDRFSAERTGGSVSTLTIQRTQQEDSAVYLCASSPTGGRTEAFFGQGTRLTVV.

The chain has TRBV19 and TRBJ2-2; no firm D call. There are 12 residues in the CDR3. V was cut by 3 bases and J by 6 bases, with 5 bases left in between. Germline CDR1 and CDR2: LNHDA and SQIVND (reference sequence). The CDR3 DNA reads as TGTGCCAGTAGTATTCGAGCCGGGGAGCTGTTTTTT. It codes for CASSIRAGELFF.

CDR3 DNA: TGTGCCAGCTCACCGAGGCCGGCGGGCACAGATACGCAGTATTTT. Translated: CASSPRPAGTDTQYF. This chain joins TRBV18 and TRBJ2-3, with D unclear. This CDR3 has 15 amino acids. V dropped 3 bases and J dropped 1 base, with 11 bases sitting between them. Germline lookup yields CDR1 KGHSH and CDR2 LQKENI.